What follows describes a single TCR beta chain. These data are taken from a study of cytomegalovirus exposure and HLA in healthy donors. J gave up 9 bases and V 4 bases, and 15 bases lay outside the gene matches. CDR3 length: 16 amino acids. Germline V gene sequence: CDR1 LGHNA, CDR2 YNFKEQ. The PCR employed 60 Vbeta primers together with 13 Jbeta primers. Sequencing used immunoSEQ multiplex PCR; TCRdb keeps in-frame clones, though not all of them. This table holds 140,000 to 150,000 clones, around 79% found once. The rearrangement links TRBV4-2 to TRBJ2-4; TRBD2 aligns across 7 bases. The clonotype comes from a man between 40 and 49 years old in good health and CMV-seropositive. Sequenced sample: PBMCs. The chain's CDR3 is CASSLSPATSEGIQYF. CDR3 DNA: TGTGCCAGCAGCCTCTCCCCGGCCACTAGCGAGGGCATTCAGTACTTC.